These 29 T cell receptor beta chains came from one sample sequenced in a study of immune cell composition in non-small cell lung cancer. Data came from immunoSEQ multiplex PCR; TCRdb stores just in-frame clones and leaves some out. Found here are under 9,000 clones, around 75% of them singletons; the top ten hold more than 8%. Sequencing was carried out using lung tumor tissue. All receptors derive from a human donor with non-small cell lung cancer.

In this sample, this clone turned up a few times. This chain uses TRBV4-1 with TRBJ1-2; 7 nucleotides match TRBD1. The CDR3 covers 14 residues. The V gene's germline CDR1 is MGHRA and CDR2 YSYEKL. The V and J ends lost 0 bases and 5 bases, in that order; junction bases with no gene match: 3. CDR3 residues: CASSQEGGAYGYTF. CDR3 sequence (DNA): TGCGCCAGCAGCCAAGAAGGGGGCGCTTATGGCTACACCTTC.

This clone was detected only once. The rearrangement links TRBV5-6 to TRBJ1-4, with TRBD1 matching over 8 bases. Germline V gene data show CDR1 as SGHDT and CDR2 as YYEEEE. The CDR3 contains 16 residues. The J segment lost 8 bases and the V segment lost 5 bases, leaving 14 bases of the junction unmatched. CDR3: CASSKGTGYPLEKLFF. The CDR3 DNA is TGTGCCAGCAGTAAAGGGACAGGTTACCCCCTCGAAAAACTGTTTTTT.

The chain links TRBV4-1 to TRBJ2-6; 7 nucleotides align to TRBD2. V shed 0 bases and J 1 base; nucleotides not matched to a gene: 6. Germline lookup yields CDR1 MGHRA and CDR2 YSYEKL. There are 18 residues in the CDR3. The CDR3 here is CASSQEGGSFSGANVLTF. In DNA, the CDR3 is TGCGCCAGCAGCCAAGAGGGGGGGTCCTTTTCTGGGGCCAACGTCCTGACTTTC.

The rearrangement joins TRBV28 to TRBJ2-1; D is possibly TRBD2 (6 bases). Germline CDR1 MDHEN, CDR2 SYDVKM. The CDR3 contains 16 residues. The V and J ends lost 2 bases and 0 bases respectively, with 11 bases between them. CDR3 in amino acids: CASSLLPGSSYNEQFF. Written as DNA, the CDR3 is TGTGCCAGCAGTTTACTTCCCGGGAGCTCCTACAATGAGCAGTTCTTC.

The CDR3 nucleotides read TGTGCCAGTAGTATAGGGGACAGTAGGAATCAGCCCCAGCATTTT. Translation gives CASSIGDSRNQPQHF. This rearrangement joins TRBV19 to TRBJ1-5, with 7 bases identical to TRBD1. This CDR3 region has 15 residues. Trimming took 1 base from V and 4 from J; bases not matched to a gene: 4. From germline, CDR1 is LNHDA and CDR2 SQIVND (reference sequence).

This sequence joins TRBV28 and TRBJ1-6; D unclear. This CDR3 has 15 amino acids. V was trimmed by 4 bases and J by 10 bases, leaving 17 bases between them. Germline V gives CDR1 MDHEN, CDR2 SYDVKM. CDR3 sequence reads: CASSSDRLGRSPLHF. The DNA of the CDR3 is TGTGCCAGCAGTTCAGACCGACTTGGAAGATCACCCCTCCACTTT.

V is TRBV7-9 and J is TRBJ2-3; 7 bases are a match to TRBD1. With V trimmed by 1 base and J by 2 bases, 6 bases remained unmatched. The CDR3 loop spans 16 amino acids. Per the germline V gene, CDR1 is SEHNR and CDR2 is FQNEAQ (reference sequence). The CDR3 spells CASSLGEGQYTDTQYF. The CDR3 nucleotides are TGTGCCAGCAGCTTAGGAGAGGGACAGTACACAGATACGCAGTATTTT. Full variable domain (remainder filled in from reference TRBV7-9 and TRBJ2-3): DTGVSQNPRHKITKRGQNVTFRCDPISEHNRLYWYRQTLGQGPEFLTYFQNEAQLEKSRLLSDRFSAERPKGSFSTLEIQRTEQGDSAMYLCASSLGEGQYTDTQYFGPGTRLTVL.

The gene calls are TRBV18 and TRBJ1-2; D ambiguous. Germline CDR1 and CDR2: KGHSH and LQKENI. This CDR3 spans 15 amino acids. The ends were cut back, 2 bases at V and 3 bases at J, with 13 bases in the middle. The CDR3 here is CASSPSGAVDYGYTF. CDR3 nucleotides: TGTGCCAGCTCACCAAGCGGCGCCGTAGACTATGGCTACACCTTC.

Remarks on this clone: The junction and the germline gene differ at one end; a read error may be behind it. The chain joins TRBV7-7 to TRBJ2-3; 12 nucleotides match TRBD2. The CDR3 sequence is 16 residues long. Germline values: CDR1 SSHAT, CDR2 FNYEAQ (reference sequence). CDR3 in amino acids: CASSSGLAGTTDTQYF. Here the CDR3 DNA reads TGTGCTAGCAGCTCAGGACTAGCGGGGACCACAGATACGCAGTATTTT.

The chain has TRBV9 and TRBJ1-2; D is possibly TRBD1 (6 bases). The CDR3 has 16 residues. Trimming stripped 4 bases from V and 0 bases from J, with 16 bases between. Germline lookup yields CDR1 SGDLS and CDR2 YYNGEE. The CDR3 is CASSPPPGQPNYGYTF. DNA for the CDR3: TGTGCCAGCAGCCCCCCACCGGGACAACCTAACTATGGCTACACCTTC.

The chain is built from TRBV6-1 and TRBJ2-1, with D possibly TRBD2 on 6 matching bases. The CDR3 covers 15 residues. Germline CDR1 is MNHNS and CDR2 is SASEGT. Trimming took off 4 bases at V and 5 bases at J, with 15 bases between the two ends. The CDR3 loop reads CASSVLARVHNEQFF. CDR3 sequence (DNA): TGTGCCAGCAGTGTACTAGCTCGGGTACACAATGAGCAGTTCTTC.

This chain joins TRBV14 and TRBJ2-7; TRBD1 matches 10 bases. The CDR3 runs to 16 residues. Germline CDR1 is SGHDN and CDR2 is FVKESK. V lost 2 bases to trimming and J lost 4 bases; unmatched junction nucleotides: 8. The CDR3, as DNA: TGTGCCAGCAGCCAAAGATCCGGGACAGGGGTATACGAGCAGTACTTC. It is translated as CASSQRSGTGVYEQYF. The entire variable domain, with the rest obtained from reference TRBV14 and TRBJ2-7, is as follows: EAGVTQFPSHSVIEKGQTVTLRCDPISGHDNLYWYRRVMGKEIKFLLHFVKESKQDESGMPNNRFLAERTGGTYSTLKVQPAELEDSGVYFCASSQRSGTGVYEQYFGPGTRLTVT.

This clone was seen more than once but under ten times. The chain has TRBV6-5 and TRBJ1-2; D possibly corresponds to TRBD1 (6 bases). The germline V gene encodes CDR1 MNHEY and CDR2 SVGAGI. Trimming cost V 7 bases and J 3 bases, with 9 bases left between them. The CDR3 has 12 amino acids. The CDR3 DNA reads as TGTGCCAGCAACAACAGGGACTATGGCTACACCTTC. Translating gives CASNNRDYGYTF.

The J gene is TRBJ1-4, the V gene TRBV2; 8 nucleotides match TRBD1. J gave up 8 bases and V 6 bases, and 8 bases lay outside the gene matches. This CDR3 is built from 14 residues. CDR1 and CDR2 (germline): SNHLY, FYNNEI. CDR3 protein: CASRQGGGEEKLFF. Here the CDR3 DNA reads TGTGCCAGCAGACAGGGGGGGGGTGAGGAAAAACTGTTTTTT.

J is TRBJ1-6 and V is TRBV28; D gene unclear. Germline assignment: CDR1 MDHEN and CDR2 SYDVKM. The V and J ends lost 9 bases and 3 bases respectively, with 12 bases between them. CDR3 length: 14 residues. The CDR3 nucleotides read TGTGCCAGTCACCCACAAAGCTATAATTCACCCCTCCACTTT. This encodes CASHPQSYNSPLHF.

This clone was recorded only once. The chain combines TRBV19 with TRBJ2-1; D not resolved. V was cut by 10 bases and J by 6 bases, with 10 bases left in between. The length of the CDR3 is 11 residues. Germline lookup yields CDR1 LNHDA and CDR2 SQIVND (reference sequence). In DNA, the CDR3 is TGTGCCACCCGAACCGGCAATGAGCAGTTCTTC. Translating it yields CATRTGNEQFF.

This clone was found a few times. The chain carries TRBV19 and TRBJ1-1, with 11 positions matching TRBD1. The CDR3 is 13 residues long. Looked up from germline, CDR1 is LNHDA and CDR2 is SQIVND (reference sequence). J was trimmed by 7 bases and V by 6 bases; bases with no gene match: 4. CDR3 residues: CASRGQGADEAFF. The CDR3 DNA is TGTGCCAGTAGAGGACAGGGGGCTGATGAAGCTTTCTTT.

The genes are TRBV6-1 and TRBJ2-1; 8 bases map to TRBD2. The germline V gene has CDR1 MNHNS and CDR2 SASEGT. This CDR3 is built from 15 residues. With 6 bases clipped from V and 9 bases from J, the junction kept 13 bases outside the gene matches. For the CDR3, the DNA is TGTGCCAGCAGGAAGGGACTAGTCATTATTCTTGAGCAGTTCTTC. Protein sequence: CASRKGLVIILEQFF.

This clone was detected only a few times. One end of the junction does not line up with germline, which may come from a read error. CDR3 protein: CASSLTPRTGGNEQFF. In nucleotides, the CDR3 is TGTGCCAGCAGCCTAACCCCCAGGACAGGGGGCAATGAGCAGTTCTTC. The chain couples TRBV7-3 to TRBJ2-1, with TRBD1 matching 10 bases. This CDR3 has 16 residues. Germline assignment: CDR1 SGHTA and CDR2 FQGTGA.

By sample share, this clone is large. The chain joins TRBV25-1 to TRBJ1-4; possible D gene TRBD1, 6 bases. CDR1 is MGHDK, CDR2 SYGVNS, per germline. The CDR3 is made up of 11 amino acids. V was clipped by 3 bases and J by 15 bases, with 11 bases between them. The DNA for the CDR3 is TGTGCCAGCAGTGAGGGGAGGGGGGTGTTTTTT. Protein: CASSEGRGVFF.

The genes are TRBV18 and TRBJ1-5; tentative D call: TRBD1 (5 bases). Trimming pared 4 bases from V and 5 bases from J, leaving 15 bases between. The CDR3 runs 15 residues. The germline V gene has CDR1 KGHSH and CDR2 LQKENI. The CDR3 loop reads CASSQGRTGDQPQHF. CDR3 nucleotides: TGTGCCAGCTCACAGGGAAGGACGGGGGATCAGCCCCAGCATTTT. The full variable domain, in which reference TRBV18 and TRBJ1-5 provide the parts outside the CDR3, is NAGVMQNPRHLVRRRGQEARLRCSPMKGHSHVYWYRQLPEEGLKFMVYLQKENIIDESGMPKERFSAEFPKEGPSILRIQQVVRGDSAAYFCASSQGRTGDQPQHFGDGTRLSIL.

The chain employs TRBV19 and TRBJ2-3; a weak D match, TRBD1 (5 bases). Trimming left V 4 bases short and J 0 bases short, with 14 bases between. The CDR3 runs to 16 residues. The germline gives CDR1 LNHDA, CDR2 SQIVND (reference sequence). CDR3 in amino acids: CASSRGSPPSTDTQYF. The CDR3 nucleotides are TGTGCCAGTAGTAGGGGCAGCCCCCCGAGCACAGATACGCAGTATTTT.

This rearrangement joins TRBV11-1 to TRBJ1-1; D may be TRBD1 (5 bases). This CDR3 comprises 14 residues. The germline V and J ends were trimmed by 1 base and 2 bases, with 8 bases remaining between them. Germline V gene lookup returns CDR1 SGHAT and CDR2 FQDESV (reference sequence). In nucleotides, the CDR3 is TGTGCCAGCAGCTTAGGGGGACTCAACACTGAAGCTTTCTTT. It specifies CASSLGGLNTEAFF.

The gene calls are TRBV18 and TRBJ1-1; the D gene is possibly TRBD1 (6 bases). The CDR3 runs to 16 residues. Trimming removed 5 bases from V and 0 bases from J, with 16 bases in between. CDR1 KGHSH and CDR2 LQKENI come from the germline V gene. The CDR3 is CASSRDRMEMNTEAFF. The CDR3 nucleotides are TGTGCCAGCTCAAGAGACAGGATGGAGATGAACACTGAAGCTTTCTTT.

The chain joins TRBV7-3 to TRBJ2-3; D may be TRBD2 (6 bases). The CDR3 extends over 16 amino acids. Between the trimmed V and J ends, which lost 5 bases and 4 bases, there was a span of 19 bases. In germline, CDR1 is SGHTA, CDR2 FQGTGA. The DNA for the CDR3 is TGTGCCAGCAGCCGAGACCCCCCGGGGGTCGCAGATACGCAGTATTTT. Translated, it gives CASSRDPPGVADTQYF.

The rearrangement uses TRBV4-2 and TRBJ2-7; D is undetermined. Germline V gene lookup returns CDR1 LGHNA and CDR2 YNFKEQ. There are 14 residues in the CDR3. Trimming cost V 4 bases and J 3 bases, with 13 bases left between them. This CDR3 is CASSPQMADYEQYF. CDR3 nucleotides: TGTGCCAGCAGCCCGCAGATGGCCGACTACGAGCAGTACTTC.

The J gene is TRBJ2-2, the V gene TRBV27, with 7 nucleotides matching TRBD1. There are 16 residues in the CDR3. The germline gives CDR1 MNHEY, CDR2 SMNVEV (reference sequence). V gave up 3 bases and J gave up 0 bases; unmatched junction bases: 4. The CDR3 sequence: CASSFSGTANTGELFF. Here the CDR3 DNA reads TGTGCCAGCAGTTTTTCCGGGACAGCGAACACCGGGGAGCTGTTTTTT.

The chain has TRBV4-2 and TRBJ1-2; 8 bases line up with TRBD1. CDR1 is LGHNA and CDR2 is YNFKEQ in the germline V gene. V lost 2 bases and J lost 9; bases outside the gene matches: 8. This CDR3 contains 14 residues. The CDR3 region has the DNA TGTGCCAGCAGCCAATTCAGGGGACAGGACAGCTACACCTTC. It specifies CASSQFRGQDSYTF.

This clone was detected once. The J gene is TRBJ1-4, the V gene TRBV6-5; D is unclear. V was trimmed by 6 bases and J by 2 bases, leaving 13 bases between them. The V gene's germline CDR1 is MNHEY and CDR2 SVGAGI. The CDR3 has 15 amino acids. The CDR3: CASSLNPVTNEKLFF. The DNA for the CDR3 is TGTGCCAGCAGCCTGAATCCAGTGACTAATGAAAAACTGTTTTTT.